Below are 30 T cell receptor beta chains sequenced from a single sample in a study of blood T cell repertoires in COVID-19. The protocol was immunoSEQ multiplex PCR, while the TCRdb copy is restricted to in-frame clones and leaves out a portion. The table shows roughly 220,000 clones, with around 80% occurring only once. The sequenced material came from peripheral blood. Source of these receptors: a woman between 70 and 85 years old with acute or convalescent COVID-19.

The J gene is TRBJ1-2, the V gene TRBV2, with 9 bases identical to TRBD1. CDR1 SNHLY and CDR2 FYNNEI come from the germline V gene. This CDR3 has 14 residues. With V trimmed by 7 bases and J by 3 bases, 6 bases remained unmatched. In DNA form, the CDR3 reads TGTGCCAGCACCCTAGGACAGGGGTACTATGGCTACACCTTC. It specifies CASTLGQGYYGYTF.

V usage is TRBV10-3 and J usage is TRBJ2-5; 10 nucleotides align to TRBD2. The V and J ends lost 2 bases and 5 bases, in that order; junction bases with no gene match: 2. The CDR3 runs 14 residues. Germline CDR1 ENHRY, CDR2 SYGVKD. The CDR3 DNA is TGTGCCATCAGTGAGCGTAGCGGGAGGGAGACCCAGTACTTC. Amino acids: CAISERSGRETQYF.

This clone was counted a single time. CDR3 in DNA: TGTGCCAGCTCACGACTAGCGGGAGCCCCAGATACGCAGTATTTT. Amino acid sequence: CASSRLAGAPDTQYF. The chain combines TRBV18 with TRBJ2-3; 12 nucleotides match TRBD2. The length of the CDR3 is 15 residues. The J segment lost 4 bases and the V segment lost 4 bases, leaving 3 bases of the junction unmatched. Per the germline V gene, CDR1 is KGHSH and CDR2 is LQKENI.

In its sample, this clone was seen once. This chain connects TRBV5-4 to TRBJ1-2; D ambiguous. CDR1 and CDR2 (germline): SGHNT, YYREEE (reference sequence). CDR3 length: 16 amino acids. Trimming shortened V by 1 base and J by 4 bases, and 17 bases separated the two germline ends. CDR3 region: CASSLRTVREGYGYTF. DNA of the CDR3: TGTGCCAGCAGCTTGAGAACAGTAAGGGAGGGCTATGGCTACACCTTC.

V gene TRBV19 combines with J gene TRBJ1-6, with D perhaps matching TRBD1 (5 bases). Deletions cut 3 bases from V and 10 bases from J, with 13 bases between. CDR1 LNHDA and CDR2 SQIVND come from the germline V gene (reference sequence). This CDR3 is 14 amino acids long. The CDR3 here is CASSIVGGESPLHF. In nucleotides, the CDR3 is TGTGCCAGTAGTATCGTCGGGGGGGAGTCACCCCTCCACTTT.

This chain links TRBV6-1 with TRBJ2-7; 13 nucleotides align to TRBD2. The CDR3 extends over 15 amino acids. Germline trimming cut 5 bases from V and 6 bases from J; bases unmatched to any gene: 7. Germline assignment: CDR1 MNHNS and CDR2 SASEGT. DNA for the CDR3: TGTGCCAGCAGTACCAGACTAGCGGGAGGAGGCGAGCAGTACTTC. Amino acid sequence: CASSTRLAGGGEQYF.

The chain combines TRBV3-1 (or the pseudogene TRBV3-2) with TRBJ1-2, with 7 bases lining up with TRBD1. The junction had 2 bases not matched to a gene; V was cut back by 0 bases and J by 7 bases. Germline-derived CDR1 and CDR2 are LGHDT and YNNKEL (reference sequence). The CDR3 loop spans 13 amino acids. The CDR3 here is CASSQDRGTGYTF. The DNA of the CDR3 is TGTGCCAGCAGCCAAGACAGGGGGACTGGCTACACCTTC.

The sample holds a few counts of this clone. The chain uses TRBV2 and TRBJ2-1, with 11 bases aligning to TRBD2. V dropped 4 bases and J dropped 7; count of bases not matched to a gene: 3. CDR3 length: 14 amino acids. CDR1 is SNHLY and CDR2 is FYNNEI in the germline V gene. CDR3 coding DNA: TGTGCCAGCAGTGTAGCGGGAGGGAGGAATGAGCAGTTCTTC. Residues: CASSVAGGRNEQFF.

V usage is TRBV27 and J usage is TRBJ1-1; D unresolved. Trimming took 3 bases from V and 1 from J, leaving 12 bases between them. The V gene's germline CDR1 is MNHEY and CDR2 SMNVEV (reference sequence). The CDR3 is made up of 15 amino acids. CDR3 DNA: TGTGCCAGCAGTTTGCGGGCGTTGGGGAACACTGAAGCTTTCTTT. This translates into CASSLRALGNTEAFF.

The chain recombines TRBV28 with TRBJ2-7; 7 nucleotides match TRBD1. CDR3 length: 12 residues. With 4 bases clipped from V and 6 bases from J, the junction kept 3 bases outside the gene matches. The germline V gene has CDR1 MDHEN and CDR2 SYDVKM. CDR3 amino acids: CASSSTGVEQYF. The CDR3 DNA is TGTGCCAGCAGTTCTACAGGGGTCGAGCAGTACTTC.

V and J are TRBV7-9 and TRBJ2-1; 8 bases fit TRBD1. There are 17 residues in the CDR3. V gave up 1 base and J gave up 6 bases; unmatched junction bases: 11. CDR1 is SEHNR, CDR2 FQNEAQ, per germline (reference sequence). Here the CDR3 reads CASSLVATGVFGNEQFF. The CDR3 DNA sequence: TGTGCCAGCAGCTTAGTGGCGACAGGGGTATTTGGCAATGAGCAGTTCTTC.

The chain employs TRBV18 and TRBJ1-4; no definite D call. Trimming left V 0 bases short and J 0 bases short, with 11 bases between. The germline CDR1 and CDR2 sequences are KGHSH and LQKENI. The length of the CDR3 is 17 residues. In DNA form, the CDR3 reads TGTGCCAGCTCACCACCGCTATCTCTTTCAACTAATGAAAAACTGTTTTTT. Its translation: CASSPPLSLSTNEKLFF.

The V gene is TRBV11-2, the J gene TRBJ2-7; weak D call: TRBD1 (5 bases). CDR3 size: 14 residues. The ends were cut back, 0 bases at V and 2 bases at J, with 8 bases in the middle. CDR1 is SGHAT and CDR2 is FQNNGV in the germline V gene. CDR3 sequence: CASSLEWGAYEQYF. CDR3 coding DNA: TGTGCCAGCAGCTTAGAGTGGGGCGCCTACGAGCAGTACTTC.

The DNA of the CDR3 is TGTGCCACCAGCAGAGGGGGGGGGCACCTTTACGAGCAGTACTTC. Its translation is CATSRGGGHLYEQYF. V is TRBV15 and J is TRBJ2-7, with a tentative D call TRBD2 (7 bases). The CDR3 is 15 residues long. Trimming took off 1 base at V and 4 bases at J, with 14 bases between the two ends. CDR1 and CDR2 from the germline V gene are LNHNV and YYDKDF (reference sequence).

V usage is TRBV28 and J usage is TRBJ1-4, with a weak D call TRBD1 (6 bases). Germline V gene data show CDR1 as MDHEN and CDR2 as SYDVKM. The CDR3 is 16 amino acids. V was clipped by 4 bases and J by 4 bases, with 16 bases between them. The CDR3 loop reads CASSWKHRASNEKLFF. CDR3 bases: TGTGCCAGCAGTTGGAAACACAGGGCGAGTAATGAAAAACTGTTTTTT.

The V call is TRBV11-3, the J call TRBJ2-5, with TRBD2 matching 14 bases. With V trimmed by 5 bases and J by 3 bases, 5 bases remained unmatched. Germline V gene data show CDR1 as SGHNT and CDR2 as YENEEA. The CDR3 spans 16 residues. The CDR3 DNA sequence: TGTGCCAGCAGCACCGGGACTAGCGGGAGAGAAGAGACCCAGTACTTC. This encodes CASSTGTSGREETQYF.

This clone was picked up many times. CDR3 amino acids: CASSLQRVGLEQYF. The CDR3, as DNA: TGTGCCAGCAGTTTACAGAGGGTTGGGCTCGAGCAGTACTTC. The genes are TRBV28 and TRBJ2-7; a weak D match, TRBD2 (5 bases). Germline V gives CDR1 MDHEN, CDR2 SYDVKM. CDR3 length equals 14 residues. The V end lost 2 bases, the J end lost 6 bases, and 14 bases lay between the germline ends.

The chain links TRBV11-3 to TRBJ2-7; 9 bases line up with TRBD1. CDR1 is SGHNT and CDR2 is YENEEA in the germline V gene. V was clipped by 5 bases and J by 2 bases; unmatched bases: 4. This CDR3 comprises 14 residues. CDR3 coding DNA: TGTGCCAGCAGCGCCCGGGACAGGGCCTACGAGCAGTACTTC. Protein product: CASSARDRAYEQYF.

J is TRBJ1-2 and V is TRBV5-1; perhaps TRBD1 as D (6 bases). The CDR3 contains 16 residues. V was shortened by 2 bases and J by 2 bases, with 16 bases between the two germline ends. Germline CDR1 and CDR2: SGHRS and YFSETQ. The CDR3 coding sequence is TGCGCCAGCAGCTTCTTTCTCCTGGGACACAACTATGGCTACACCTTC. Protein sequence: CASSFFLLGHNYGYTF.

The genes are TRBV29-1 and TRBJ2-7, with D tentatively TRBD2 (6 bases). CDR3 length: 12 amino acids. Per the germline V gene, CDR1 is SQVTM and CDR2 is ANQGSEA. V shed 7 bases and J shed 5 bases, with 15 bases lying between them. This chain's CDR3 is CSAGGRGNEQYF. DNA of the CDR3: TGCAGCGCCGGGGGTCGGGGCAACGAGCAGTACTTC.

The chain couples TRBV29-1 to TRBJ2-1; 7 positions agree with TRBD2. The CDR3 has 11 amino acids. The trim removed 7 bases at V and 11 bases at J, leaving 8 bases unmatched. Germline CDR1 and CDR2: SQVTM and ANQGSEA. CDR3 residues: CSGRIGGKQFF. The CDR3 region has the DNA TGCAGCGGCCGCATCGGGGGGAAGCAGTTCTTC.

This rearrangement joins TRBV29-1 to TRBJ2-7, with D possibly being TRBD2 (6 bases). This CDR3 is built from 12 residues. CDR1 and CDR2 from the germline V gene are SQVTM and ANQGSEA. V was pared by 4 bases and J by 3 bases, with 10 bases between. CDR3: CSVVGGNYEQYF. The DNA of the CDR3 is TGCAGCGTTGTAGGCGGGAACTACGAGCAGTACTTC.

This clone has only one observation. This chain links TRBV28 with TRBJ2-6; weak D call: TRBD1 (5 bases). This CDR3 is 16 amino acids long. The V end lost 6 bases, the J end lost 0 bases, and 12 bases lay between the germline ends. Germline-derived CDR1 and CDR2 are MDHEN and SYDVKM. Here the CDR3 reads CASRPPGHSGANVLTF. CDR3 DNA: TGTGCCAGCAGACCCCCTGGACACTCTGGGGCCAACGTCCTGACTTTC.

This clone was observed a handful of times. The gene calls are TRBV29-1 and TRBJ1-2, with TRBD1 matching 9 bases. The germline V gene has CDR1 SQVTM and CDR2 ANQGSEA. Trimming cost V 6 bases and J 4 bases; bases outside gene matches: 3. The length of the CDR3 is 12 residues. This chain's CDR3 is CSVGDRVYGYTF. The CDR3 nucleotides read TGCAGCGTGGGGGACAGGGTCTATGGCTACACCTTC.

The rearrangement joins TRBV6-5 to TRBJ1-5, with 8 bases fitting TRBD1. Unmatched junction bases numbered 3, after V lost 5 bases and J lost 6 bases. Germline CDR1 reads MNHEY; CDR2 reads SVGAGI. The CDR3 runs 13 residues. The CDR3 nucleotides read TGTGCCAGCAGTATAGACAGGGGTCAGCCCCAGCATTTT. This gives the protein CASSIDRGQPQHF.

This clone was detected once. The V call is TRBV3-1 (or the pseudogene TRBV3-2), the J call TRBJ2-2, with D perhaps matching TRBD2 (5 bases). With 3 bases removed from V and 8 bases from J, the gap between germline ends came to 10 bases. CDR1 and CDR2 (germline): LGHDT, YNNKEL (reference sequence). The CDR3 loop spans 13 amino acids. The CDR3: CASSHGVSGELFF. Here the CDR3 DNA reads TGTGCCAGCAGCCACGGGGTTTCTGGGGAGCTGTTTTTT.

The V call is TRBV28, the J call TRBJ2-7; D is possibly TRBD2 (6 bases). Per germline, CDR1 MDHEN and CDR2 SYDVKM. This CDR3 has 15 residues. Trimming removed 10 bases from V and 0 bases from J, with 19 bases in between. The CDR3 is CATLGHGGPSYEQYF. DNA for the CDR3: TGTGCCACCCTAGGACACGGGGGTCCCTCCTACGAGCAGTACTTC.

In DNA, the CDR3 is TGTGCCAGCAGCGTTTTTGAAGGGACACAAGGTTCACCCCTCCACTTT. Translated, it gives CASSVFEGTQGSPLHF. The V call is TRBV9, the J call TRBJ1-6; maybe TRBD1 (6 bases). The V end was cut by 2 bases, the J end by 9 bases, with 18 bases between. CDR1 is SGDLS and CDR2 is YYNGEE in the germline V gene. The CDR3 covers 16 residues. Supplemented by reference TRBV9 and TRBJ1-6, the full variable domain reads DSGVTQTPKHLITATGQRVTLRCSPRSGDLSVYWYQQSLDQGLQFLIQYYNGEERAKGNILERFSAQQFPDLHSELNLSSLELGDSALYFCASSVFEGTQGSPLHFGNGTRLTVT.

The chain recombines TRBV5-1 with TRBJ1-2, with TRBD1 identical over 7 bases. After removal of 3 bases from V and 4 bases from J, the junction contained 3 bases not matched to a gene. The CDR3 is 13 residues long. The germline gives CDR1 SGHRS, CDR2 YFSETQ. CDR3 amino acids: CASSSGGPYGYTF. The CDR3 nucleotides are TGCGCCAGCAGCTCAGGGGGGCCCTATGGCTACACCTTC.

The rearrangement links TRBV7-8 to TRBJ2-7, with D uncertain. Trimming stripped 2 bases from V and 5 bases from J, with 13 bases between. Germline V gene sequence: CDR1 SGHVS, CDR2 FQNEAQ. The CDR3 sequence is 14 residues long. The CDR3 DNA reads TGTGCCAGCAGCTTACCGTACAGTATCAACGAGCAGTACTTC. Its translation: CASSLPYSINEQYF.